This T cell receptor (beta chain) derives from a study of neurological immune-mediated disorders. Study-wide results and limits: Multiple sclerosis was found to have the least TCR clonal expansion, below healthy controls, and HTLV-1-associated myelopathy the most.

One entry per CDR3 protein, called by TCRdb with MiXCR from the 5' RACE reads. This sample yields fewer than 75,000 distinct CDR3 sequences, of which about 3.4% are seen a single time; approximately 3.7% belongs to the top ten. This clonotype showed up many times. Its antigen is unidentified. The sequence derives from a man aged 35 to 55 with multiple sclerosis. The source material was PBMCs.

The CDR3 bases are TGTGCCAGCAGCTTCCTTGGCCCGGACGCTGAAGCTTTCTTT. It encodes CASSFLGPDAEAFF. V and J are TRBV7-3 and TRBJ1-1; no reliable D call. Germline V gene data show CDR1 as SGHTA and CDR2 as FQGTGA. Trimming took off 3 bases at V and 6 bases at J, with 14 bases between the two ends. The CDR3 length is 14 residues.